This T cell receptor beta chain was sequenced during a study of blood T cell repertoires in COVID-19. Study background: COVID-19 samples collected from the United States, Italy and Spain covered acute and convalescent phases. The analysed material was cDNA or gDNA that came from T cells, B-cell-depleted T cells, or PBMCs.

Methods used by the authors: Counts of nucleated cells, estimated from reference gene primer amplification, were obtained. The table came from immunoSEQ multiplex PCR; TCRdb's copy has only in-frame clones and leaves some out. V and J calls and clone size come straight from that table; D and trimming were deduced from the DNA. The sample yields 130,000 to 150,000 clones, roughly 89% seen once. CDR1 is LNHDA and CDR2 is SQIVND in the germline V gene (reference sequence). CDR3 length: 17 amino acids. V lost 4 bases, J lost 4 bases, and 10 bases stayed unmatched. The gene calls are TRBV19 and TRBJ2-2, with 9 bases identical to TRBD2. This receptor was identified in a woman aged 45-60 years with active or convalescent COVID-19. Sequencing was performed on peripheral blood. CDR3 nucleotides: TGTGCCAGTAGTACCGCTGCAGGACTAGCGCTCACCGGGGAGCTGTTTTTT. Translation: CASSTAAGLALTGELFF.